The next 13 T cell receptor beta chains were all read from a single sample in a study of shared clonotypes between healthy human individuals. Profiled with immunoSEQ multiplex PCR; TCRdb holds only in-frame clones, not every one. The repertoire holds fewer than 400,000 clones, with approximately 74% as singletons. Sequenced: memory CD4+ T cells sorted from blood. The subset: CD45RA-negative fraction. These receptor sequences come from a man aged 30 to 45 in good health.

The chain uses TRBV4-3 and TRBJ1-4, with unresolved D. The CDR3 extends over 13 amino acids. Trimming cost V 0 bases and J 8 bases, with 7 bases left between them. Germline-derived CDR1 and CDR2 are LGHNA and YSLEER. This CDR3 reads CASSQDWAEKLFF. CDR3 nucleotide sequence: TGCGCCAGCAGCCAAGACTGGGCGGAAAAACTGTTTTTT.

This chain uses TRBV5-1 with TRBJ2-3; D is perhaps TRBD1 or TRBD2 (5 bases each). V was shortened by 0 bases and J by 3 bases, with 14 bases between the two germline ends. The length of the CDR3 is 16 residues. Germline V gene data show CDR1 as SGHRS and CDR2 as YFSETQ. This chain's CDR3 is CASSLAGAARTDTQYF. In nucleotides, the CDR3 is TGCGCCAGCAGCTTGGCCGGGGCTGCGAGGACAGATACGCAGTATTTT.

The chain is built from TRBV6-5 and TRBJ2-2, with D possibly matching TRBD2 (5 bases). V was cut by 6 bases and J by 6 bases, with 14 bases left in between. The CDR3 length is 14 residues. Germline assignment: CDR1 MNHEY and CDR2 SVGAGI. Written as DNA, the CDR3 is TGTGCCAGCAGGGGGTATCGGGGTGCCGGGGAGCTGTTTTTT. This codes for CASRGYRGAGELFF.

This chain uses TRBV7-9 with TRBJ2-5, with D possibly matching TRBD1 (5 bases). The CDR3 sequence is 13 residues long. The V gene lost 5 bases and the J gene lost 2 bases, with 9 bases spanning the gap. Looked up from germline, CDR1 is SEHNR and CDR2 is FQNEAQ (reference sequence). CDR3 residues: CASSPDSQETQYF. The DNA of the CDR3 is TGTGCCAGCAGCCCCGACAGTCAAGAGACCCAGTACTTC.

The chain combines TRBV28 with TRBJ2-3; TRBD2 aligns across 9 bases. The CDR3 length is 15 residues. Germline assignment: CDR1 MDHEN and CDR2 SYDVKM. V lost 2 bases to trimming and J lost 5 bases; unmatched junction nucleotides: 5. Here the CDR3 reads CASSLGGRAGDTQYF. DNA of the CDR3: TGTGCCAGCAGTTTAGGCGGGAGGGCCGGAGATACGCAGTATTTT.

The CDR3 coding sequence is TGTGCCAGCAGCTTAGGCGTGGGTCCGCATGAAGCTTTCTTT. It specifies CASSLGVGPHEAFF. The chain couples TRBV7-6 to TRBJ1-1; D is unclear. CDR1 and CDR2 (germline): SGHVS, FNYEAQ. The V gene lost 1 base and the J gene lost 7 bases, with 13 bases spanning the gap. The CDR3 is 14 residues long.

V gene TRBV15 combines with J gene TRBJ2-1; D assignment may be TRBD1 or TRBD2 (6 bases each). With 6 bases removed from V and 9 bases from J, the gap between germline ends came to 24 bases. This CDR3 is built from 16 residues. The V gene's germline CDR1 is LNHNV and CDR2 YYDKDF (reference sequence). The CDR3 DNA follows: TGTGCCACCAGTCTTAAACCGTGGACTAAAGGGGGTGAGCAGTTCTTC. It encodes CATSLKPWTKGGEQFF.

The chain is built from TRBV5-1 and TRBJ2-2; TRBD1 matches 9 bases. The V gene's germline CDR1 is SGHRS and CDR2 YFSETQ. V lost 2 bases to trimming and J lost 5 bases; unmatched junction nucleotides: 4. The CDR3 is 15 amino acids. The CDR3 spells CASSLQGARTGELFF. In DNA, the CDR3 is TGCGCCAGCAGCTTACAGGGGGCGCGGACCGGGGAGCTGTTTTTT.

The J gene is TRBJ1-1, the V gene TRBV6-5; a weak D match, TRBD1 (5 bases). The CDR3 totals 13 residues. Germline V gene lookup returns CDR1 MNHEY and CDR2 SVGAGI. Trimming shortened V by 8 bases and J by 4 bases, and 14 bases separated the two germline ends. As DNA, the CDR3 is TGTGCCAGCCATTGGGGGTCGGCCACTGAAGCTTTCTTT. This encodes CASHWGSATEAFF.

The chain joins TRBV6-5 to TRBJ2-4; 8 bases fit TRBD2. V gave up 5 bases and J gave up 8 bases; unmatched junction bases: 11. The V gene's germline CDR1 is MNHEY and CDR2 SVGAGI. This CDR3 contains 15 residues. The CDR3 bases are TGTGCCAGCAGTCCCGGGGGACTAGGGTCTGACATTCAGTACTTC. It encodes CASSPGGLGSDIQYF.

This chain connects TRBV30 to TRBJ1-4; 7 bases line up with TRBD1. The CDR3 is 12 residues long. The ends lost 5 bases at V and 8 bases at J; junction bases unmatched: 5. Looked up from germline, CDR1 is GTSNPN and CDR2 is SVGIG (reference sequence). The CDR3 spells CAWDRDGEKLFF. DNA for the CDR3: TGTGCCTGGGACAGGGACGGAGAAAAACTGTTTTTT.

This clone has a handful of counts. The chain links TRBV5-1 to TRBJ2-1, with D perhaps assigned TRBD1 or TRBD2 (7 bases each). The germline V gene encodes CDR1 SGHRS and CDR2 YFSETQ. V lost 4 bases to trimming and J lost 3 bases, with 17 bases between them. This CDR3 is 16 amino acids long. CDR3 protein: CASSPQGGASYNEQFF. The CDR3 bases are TGCGCCAGCAGCCCCCAGGGGGGGGCAAGCTACAATGAGCAGTTCTTC.

The chain uses TRBV18 and TRBJ2-3; TRBD2 might be the D (5 bases). Germline-derived CDR1 and CDR2 are KGHSH and LQKENI. The CDR3 is 13 residues long. V lost 0 bases, J lost 4 bases, and 5 bases lay in between. CDR3 nucleotides: TGTGCCAGCTCACCACCGGGAGCAGATACGCAGTATTTT. It yields the protein CASSPPGADTQYF.